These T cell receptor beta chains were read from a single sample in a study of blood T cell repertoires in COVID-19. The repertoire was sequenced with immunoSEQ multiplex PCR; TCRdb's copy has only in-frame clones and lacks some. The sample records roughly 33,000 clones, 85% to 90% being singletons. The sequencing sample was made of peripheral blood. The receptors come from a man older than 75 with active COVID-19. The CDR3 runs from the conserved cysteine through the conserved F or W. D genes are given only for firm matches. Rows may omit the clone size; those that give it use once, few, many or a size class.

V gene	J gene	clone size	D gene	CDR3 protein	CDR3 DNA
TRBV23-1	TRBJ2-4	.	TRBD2	CASGTPGLAGSGSKNIQYF	TGCGCCAGCGGGACCCCGGGACTAGCGGGATCTGGTAGCAAAAACATTCAGTACTTC
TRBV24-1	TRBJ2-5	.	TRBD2	CATSDWVQGGETQYF	TGTGCCACCAGTGATTGGGTTCAGGGAGGGGAGACCCAGTACTTC
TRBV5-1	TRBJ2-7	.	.	CASSLGHGEGSEQYF	TGCGCCAGCAGCTTGGGTCACGGGGAAGGGAGCGAGCAGTACTTC
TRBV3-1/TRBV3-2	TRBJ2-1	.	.	CASSPQGGGSYNEQFF	TGTGCCAGCAGCCCCCAGGGAGGGGGTTCCTACAATGAGCAGTTCTTC
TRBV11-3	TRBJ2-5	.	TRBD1	CASSSGNRGPGETQYF	TGTGCCAGCAGCTCGGGAAACAGGGGTCCTGGAGAGACCCAGTACTTC
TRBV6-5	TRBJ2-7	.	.	CASSYSAGLPYEQYF	TGTGCCAGCAGTTACTCTGCAGGGCTGCCCTACGAGCAGTACTTC
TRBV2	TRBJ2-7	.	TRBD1	CASGGQGMGYEQYF	TGTGCCAGCGGGGGACAGGGGATGGGCTACGAGCAGTACTTC
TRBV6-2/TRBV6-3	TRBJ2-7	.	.	CASSTTRGQENF	TGTGCCAGCAGCACCACCCGGGGACAAGAGAACTTC
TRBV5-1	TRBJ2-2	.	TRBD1	CASSVDRAGTGELFF	TGCGCCAGCAGCGTCGACAGGGCAGGGACCGGGGAGCTGTTTTTT
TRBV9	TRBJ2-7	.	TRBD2	CASSVGGSRQYEQYF	TGTGCCAGCAGCGTCGGCGGGAGCAGGCAGTACGAGCAGTACTTC
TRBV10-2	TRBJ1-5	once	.	CASRGGREVNQPQHF	TGCGCCAGCAGGGGCGGGAGGGAAGTTAATCAGCCCCAGCATTTT
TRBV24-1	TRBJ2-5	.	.	CATKGERETQYF	TGTGCCACCAAGGGGGAGAGAGAGACCCAGTACTTC
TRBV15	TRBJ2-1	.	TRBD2	CATSRVSLAGGPQFF	TGTGCCACCAGCAGAGTGAGCCTAGCGGGAGGTCCGCAGTTCTTC
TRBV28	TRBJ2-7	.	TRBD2	CASRLTSGGGTYEQYF	TGTGCCAGCAGACTCACTAGCGGAGGTGGTACCTACGAGCAGTACTTC
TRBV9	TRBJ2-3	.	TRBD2	CASSEGNTGLAGGTDTQYF	TGTGCCAGCAGCGAGGGTAATACCGGACTAGCGGGGGGCACAGATACGCAGTATTTT
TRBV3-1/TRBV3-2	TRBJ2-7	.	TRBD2	CASSPAWMGTIYEQYF	TGTGCCAGCAGCCCCGCTTGGATGGGGACTATCTACGAGCAGTACTTC
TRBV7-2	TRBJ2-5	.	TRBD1	CASSLGRDRGGETQYF	TGTGCCAGCAGCTTAGGCCGGGACAGGGGGGGGGAGACCCAGTACTTC
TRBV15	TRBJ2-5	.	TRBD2	CATSRSVAGEETQYF	TGTGCCACCAGCAGATCCGTAGCGGGAGAAGAGACCCAGTACTTC
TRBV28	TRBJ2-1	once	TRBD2	CASRFPAGPYNEQFF	TGTGCCAGCAGGTTTCCAGCGGGACCCTACAATGAGCAGTTCTTC
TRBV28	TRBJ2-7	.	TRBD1	CASGDRSDF	TGTGCCAGCGGGGACAGATCCGACTTC
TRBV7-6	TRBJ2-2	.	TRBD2	CASSLAGGGTGELFF	TGTGCCAGCAGCTTGGCGGGAGGCGGTACCGGGGAGCTGTTTTTT
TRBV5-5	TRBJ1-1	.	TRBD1	CASRIGQGANTEAFF	TGTGCCAGCAGGATTGGACAGGGGGCGAATACTGAAGCTTTCTTT
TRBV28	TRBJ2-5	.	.	CASSLSAGPRTQYF	TGTGCCAGCAGTTTATCGGCGGGGCCCAGGACCCAGTACTTC
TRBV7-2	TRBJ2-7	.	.	CASSPDKYEQYF	TGTGCCAGCAGCCCTGACAAATACGAGCAGTACTTC
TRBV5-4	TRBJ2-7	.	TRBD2	CASSLGGLASEEQYF	TGTGCCAGCAGCTTGGGAGGACTAGCGAGTGAAGAGCAGTACTTC
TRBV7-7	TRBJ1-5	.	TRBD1	CASSLVQGARGQPQHF	TGTGCCAGCAGCTTAGTACAGGGGGCGCGAGGCCAGCCCCAGCATTTT
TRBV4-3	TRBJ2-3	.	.	CASSQDSSPVVQYF	TGCGCCAGCAGCCAAGATAGCTCTCCAGTAGTGCAGTATTTT
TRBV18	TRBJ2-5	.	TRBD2	CASSPWTSGQETQYF	TGTGCCAGCTCACCGTGGACTAGCGGACAAGAGACCCAGTACTTC
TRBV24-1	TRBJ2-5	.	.	CATSRGANPQEAQYF	TGTGCCACCAGTCGGGGGGCAAACCCACAAGAGGCCCAGTACTTC
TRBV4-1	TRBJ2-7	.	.	CASSQFLARDEQYF	TGCGCCAGCAGCCAATTCCTAGCCCGAGACGAGCAGTACTTC
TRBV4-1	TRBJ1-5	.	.	CASSPVGDTNPNQPQHF	TGCGCCAGCAGCCCCGTCGGGGACACCAACCCCAATCAGCCCCAGCATTTT
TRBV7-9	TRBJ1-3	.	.	CGAGKGGSGGNTIYF	TGTGGCGCTGGAAAAGGGGGTTCAGGAGGAAACACCATATATTTT
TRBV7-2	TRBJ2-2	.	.	CASSLAQVNTGELFF	TGTGCCAGCAGCTTAGCCCAGGTGAACACCGGGGAGCTGTTTTTT
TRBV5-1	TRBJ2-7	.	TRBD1	CASSGGQGADEQYF	TGCGCCAGCAGCGGGGGACAGGGGGCCGACGAGCAGTACTTC
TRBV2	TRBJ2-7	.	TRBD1	CASSAGQVLEQYF	TGTGCCAGCAGTGCGGGACAGGTACTGGAGCAGTACTTC
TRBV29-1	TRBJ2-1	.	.	CSVDSSEQFF	TGCAGCGTTGACTCGTCTGAGCAGTTCTTC
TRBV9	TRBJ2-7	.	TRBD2	CASSVASSGSYEQYF	TGTGCCAGCAGCGTAGCGTCTAGCGGCTCCTACGAGCAGTACTTC
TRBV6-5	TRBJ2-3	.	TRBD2	CASSNSGRERNTQYF	TGTGCCAGCAGTAACTCGGGGCGGGAGAGGAATACGCAGTATTTT
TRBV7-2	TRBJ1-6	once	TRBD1	CASSASRDSNSPLHF	TGTGCCAGCAGCGCGAGCCGGGACAGTAATTCACCCCTCCACTTT
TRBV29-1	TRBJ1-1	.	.	CSVGGEGGLSTEAFF	TGCAGCGTTGGCGGGGAGGGGGGTTTGAGCACTGAAGCTTTCTTT
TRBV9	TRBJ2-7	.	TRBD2	CASSPTTSGLGYEQYF	TGTGCCAGCAGCCCCACGACTAGCGGGCTCGGTTACGAGCAGTACTTC
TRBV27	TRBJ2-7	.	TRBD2	CASSLGTSGSYEQYF	TGTGCCAGCAGCCTAGGGACTAGCGGGAGCTACGAGCAGTACTTC
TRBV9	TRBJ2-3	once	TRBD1	CASSARTGSTDTQYF	TGTGCCAGCAGCGCAAGGACAGGGAGCACAGATACGCAGTATTTT
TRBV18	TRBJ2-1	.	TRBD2	CASGQRTSGSLGNEQFF	TGTGCCAGCGGTCAAAGGACTAGCGGGAGCCTAGGGAATGAGCAGTTCTTC